This TCR beta chain was obtained from a study of T-cell reconstitution after alpha-beta-depleted transplantation in children. V trimming: 6 bases; J trimming: 0 bases; junction bases outside the gene matches: 5. The CDR3 extends over 15 amino acids. This sample's TCRbeta library carried unique molecular identifier barcodes. TCRdb reprocessed the PCR reads with MiXCR, giving one entry per CDR3 protein. The sample carries about 980,000 distinct CDR3 sequences, about 29% recorded once. This chain joins TRBV12-3 or TRBV12-4 and TRBJ1-3; 7 bases align to TRBD1. This clonotype was sampled from a boy in the first two years of life who had a stem cell transplant for SCID, so the T cells may come from the graft donor. Sequences were derived from PBMCs, mostly from graft donor cells, sampled 360 days after TCRalphabeta/CD19-depleted stem cell transplant. The CDR3 loop is CASSQQGISGNTIYF. The CDR3, as DNA: TGTGCCAGCAGCCAACAGGGGATCTCTGGAAACACCATATATTTT.